The entry below describes one TCR beta chain. Its specificity is not known. This record comes from a study of T cell responses to AZD1222 COVID-19 vaccine. Whole-study results and caveats: Two AZD1222 doses significantly raised spike-specific TCR breadth and depth over controls.

Using immunoSEQ multiplex PCR, the repertoire was profiled, and TCRdb retains in-frame clones only, with some absent. The sample contains around 100,000 clones, 93% of which appear only once. The sequence was obtained from an adult in good health. The material sequenced was peripheral blood, taken on day 0 of AZD1222 vaccination.

The CDR3 is CASSKGHEAFF. The CDR3 DNA reads TGTGCCAGCAGTAAGGGCCACGAAGCTTTCTTT. The chain combines TRBV27 with TRBJ1-1; no definite D call. The CDR3 totals 11 residues. V lost 5 bases and J lost 8, with 9 bases in between. CDR1 and CDR2 (germline): MNHEY, SMNVEV (reference sequence).